The present entry profiles one T cell receptor (beta chain) with its context. Antigen unknown. This record belongs to a study of cytotoxic CD8 clonotypes in ibrutinib-treated CLL. Study-level background: IGHV unmutated roughly 17; relapsed/refractory 11; treatment-naive over 14. Patients attained 25 or so partial and 2 complete responses; at median around 68 months, approximately 14 remained remitted while 12 progressed.

Trimming took 4 bases from V and 6 from J; bases not matched to a gene: 7. Germline lookup yields CDR1 MGHRA and CDR2 YSYEKL. This CDR3 is 14 amino acids long. Study-wide results and caveats: Among the clonotypes, public ones were uncommon and contracted or held stable on treatment. While tracking circulating CD8+ T-cell counts, baseline clonality exceeded that of age-matched healthy donors.

Measured with immunoSEQ multiplex PCR; TCRdb has only the in-frame clones, and not every one. The data contain approximately 170,000 clones, nearly 90% of them singletons. This receptor was obtained from a human donor with chronic lymphocytic leukemia. The source material was PBMCs, sampled at disease progression, from a patient treated with ibrutinib. The chain joins TRBV4-1 to TRBJ1-2; TRBD1 agrees at 8 bases. In DNA form, the CDR3 reads TGCGCCAGCAGCCCGACAGGGGTCCCGAATGGCTACACCTTC. Translated, it gives CASSPTGVPNGYTF.